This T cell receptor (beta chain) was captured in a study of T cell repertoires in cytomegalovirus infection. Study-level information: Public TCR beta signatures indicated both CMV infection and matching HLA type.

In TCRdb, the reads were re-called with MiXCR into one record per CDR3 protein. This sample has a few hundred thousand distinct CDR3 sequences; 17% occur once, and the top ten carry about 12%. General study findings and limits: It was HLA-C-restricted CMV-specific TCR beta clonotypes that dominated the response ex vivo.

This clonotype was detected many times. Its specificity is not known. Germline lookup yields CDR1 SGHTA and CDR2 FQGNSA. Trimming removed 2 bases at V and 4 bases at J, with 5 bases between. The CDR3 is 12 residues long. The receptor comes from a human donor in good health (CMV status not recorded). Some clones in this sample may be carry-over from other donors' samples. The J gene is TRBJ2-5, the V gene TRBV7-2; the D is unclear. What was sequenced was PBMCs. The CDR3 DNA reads TGTGCCAGCAGCTTACAGCGAGAGACCCAGTACTTC. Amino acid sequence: CASSLQRETQYF.